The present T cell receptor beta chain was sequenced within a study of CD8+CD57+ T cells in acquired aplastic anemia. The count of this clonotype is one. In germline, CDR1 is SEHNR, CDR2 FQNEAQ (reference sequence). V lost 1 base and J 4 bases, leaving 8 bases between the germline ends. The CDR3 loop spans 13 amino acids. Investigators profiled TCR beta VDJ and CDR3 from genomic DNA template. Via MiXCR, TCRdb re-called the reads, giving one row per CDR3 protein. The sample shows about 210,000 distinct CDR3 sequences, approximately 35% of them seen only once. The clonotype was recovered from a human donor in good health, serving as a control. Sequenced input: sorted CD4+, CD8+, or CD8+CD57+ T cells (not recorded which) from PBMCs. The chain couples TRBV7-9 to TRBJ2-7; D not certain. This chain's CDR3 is CASSLGTLYEQYF. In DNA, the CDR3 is TGTGCCAGCAGCTTAGGGACCCTTTACGAGCAGTACTTC.